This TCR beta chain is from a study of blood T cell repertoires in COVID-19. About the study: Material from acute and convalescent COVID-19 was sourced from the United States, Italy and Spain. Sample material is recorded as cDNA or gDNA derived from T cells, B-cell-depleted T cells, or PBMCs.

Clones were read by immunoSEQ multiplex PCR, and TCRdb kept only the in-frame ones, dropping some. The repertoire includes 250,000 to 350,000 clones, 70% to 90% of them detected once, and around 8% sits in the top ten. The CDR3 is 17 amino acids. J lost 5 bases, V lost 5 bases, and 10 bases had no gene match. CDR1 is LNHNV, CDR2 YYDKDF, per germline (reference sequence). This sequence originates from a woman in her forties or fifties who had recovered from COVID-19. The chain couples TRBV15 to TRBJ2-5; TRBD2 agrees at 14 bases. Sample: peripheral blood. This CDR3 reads CATSVGTSGSRWETQYF. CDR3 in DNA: TGTGCCACCAGCGTAGGGACTAGCGGGAGTCGGTGGGAGACCCAGTACTTC.